The rows below give T cell receptor beta chains drawn from one sample of a study of CD8+CD57+ T cells in acquired aplastic anemia. Each CDR3 protein gets one entry after TCRdb re-called the reads with MiXCR. The table lists 150,000 to 200,000 distinct CDR3 sequences, around 45% of them singletons, with around 2.7% in the top ten. Material for sequencing was sorted CD4+, CD8+, or CD8+CD57+ T cells (not recorded which) from PBMCs. The receptors come from a human donor in good health. Both conserved end residues are part of each CDR3. D genes are given only for firm matches. Clone size is shown for a subset of rows, as once, few, many or a class of expanded clone.

v_gene: TRBV10-3; j_gene: TRBJ2-1; d_gene: NA; abundance: once; CDR3aa: CAISDGTSSYNEQFF; CDR3nt: TGTGCCATCAGTGACGGGACGAGCTCCTACAATGAGCAGTTCTTC
v_gene: TRBV20-1; j_gene: TRBJ2-3; d_gene: TRBD2; abundance: many; CDR3aa: CSAGLREGPDTQYF; CDR3nt: TGCAGTGCCGGCCTGCGGGAGGGCCCAGATACGCAGTATTTT
v_gene: TRBV27; j_gene: TRBJ2-7; d_gene: TRBD2; abundance: NA; CDR3aa: CANSMSSGRLAYEQYF; CDR3nt: TGTGCCAACAGTATGTCTAGCGGGAGGTTAGCCTACGAGCAGTACTTC
v_gene: TRBV30; j_gene: TRBJ1-6; d_gene: TRBD1; abundance: NA; CDR3aa: CAWGKTGTGNNSPLHF; CDR3nt: TGTGCCTGGGGGAAAACCGGGACAGGGAATAATTCACCCCTCCACTTT
v_gene: TRBV11-3; j_gene: TRBJ2-5; d_gene: NA; abundance: many; CDR3aa: CASSLAGSQETQYF; CDR3nt: TGTGCCAGCAGCTTAGCCGGGAGCCAAGAGACCCAGTACTTC
v_gene: TRBV5-5; j_gene: TRBJ1-5; d_gene: NA; abundance: many; CDR3aa: CASSAGTGGGNQPQHF; CDR3nt: TGTGCCAGCAGCGCGGGGACCGGGGGAGGCAATCAGCCCCAGCATTTT
v_gene: TRBV19; j_gene: TRBJ1-5; d_gene: NA; abundance: few; CDR3aa: CASREGGLSSQPQHF; CDR3nt: TGTGCCAGTAGAGAGGGGGGCTTAAGCAGTCAGCCCCAGCATTTT
v_gene: TRBV29-1; j_gene: TRBJ1-3; d_gene: NA; abundance: NA; CDR3aa: CSVPLSGDTIYF; CDR3nt: TGCAGCGTTCCTTTGTCCGGAGACACCATATATTTT
v_gene: TRBV7-8; j_gene: TRBJ1-2; d_gene: NA; abundance: NA; CDR3aa: CASSPPNSNYGYTF; CDR3nt: TGTGCCAGCAGCCCGCCCAACAGCAACTATGGCTACACCTTC
v_gene: TRBV4-2; j_gene: TRBJ2-7; d_gene: NA; abundance: many; CDR3aa: CASSRLTSRSSYEQYF; CDR3nt: TGTGCCAGCAGCCGACTGACTAGTAGGAGCTCCTACGAGCAGTACTTC
v_gene: TRBV15; j_gene: TRBJ2-1; d_gene: NA; abundance: NA; CDR3aa: CATSRDLGDSEQFF; CDR3nt: TGTGCCACCAGCAGAGATTTAGGGGACTCGGAGCAGTTCTTC
v_gene: TRBV20-1; j_gene: TRBJ1-1; d_gene: NA; abundance: many; CDR3aa: CSAKLDRASLAFF; CDR3nt: TGCAGTGCTAAGCTAGACAGAGCTTCGTTGGCTTTCTTT
v_gene: TRBV6-4; j_gene: TRBJ2-3; d_gene: TRBD2; abundance: NA; CDR3aa: CASSHTSGVGRDTQYF; CDR3nt: TGTGCCAGCAGTCACACTAGCGGGGTTGGGAGAGATACGCAGTATTTT
v_gene: TRBV18; j_gene: TRBJ1-1; d_gene: TRBD1; abundance: few; CDR3aa: CASSQGAQTEAFF; CDR3nt: TGTGCCAGCTCACAGGGGGCGCAGACTGAAGCTTTCTTT
v_gene: TRBV10-2; j_gene: TRBJ2-7; d_gene: TRBD2; abundance: NA; CDR3aa: CASSGASGSSYEQYF; CDR3nt: TGCGCCAGCAGTGGGGCTAGCGGTAGCTCCTACGAGCAGTACTTC
v_gene: TRBV10-3; j_gene: TRBJ2-5; d_gene: TRBD1; abundance: NA; CDR3aa: CAISEGQAGETQYF; CDR3nt: TGTGCCATCAGTGAAGGACAGGCCGGAGAGACCCAGTACTTC
v_gene: TRBV29-1; j_gene: TRBJ1-2; d_gene: TRBD1; abundance: NA; CDR3aa: CSVGGQDYGYTF; CDR3nt: TGCAGCGTGGGAGGACAGGACTATGGCTACACCTTC
v_gene: TRBV3-1; j_gene: TRBJ2-1; d_gene: TRBD1; abundance: many; CDR3aa: CASSLRDRGNEQFF; CDR3nt: TGTGCCAGCAGTCTGCGGGACAGGGGGAATGAGCAGTTCTTC
v_gene: TRBV15; j_gene: TRBJ2-5; d_gene: NA; abundance: NA; CDR3aa: CATSIPNWGETQYF; CDR3nt: TGTGCCACCAGCATACCTAATTGGGGAGAGACCCAGTACTTC
v_gene: TRBV11-2; j_gene: TRBJ2-7; d_gene: NA; abundance: many; CDR3aa: CASSFNRDSGRGEQYF; CDR3nt: TGTGCCAGCAGCTTTAACCGGGACAGCGGGCGAGGGGAGCAGTACTTC
v_gene: TRBV28; j_gene: TRBJ1-5; d_gene: NA; abundance: NA; CDR3aa: CASSLFRLTPQPQHF; CDR3nt: TGTGCCAGCAGTTTATTTCGCCTCACTCCCCAGCCCCAGCATTTT
v_gene: TRBV19; j_gene: TRBJ1-1; d_gene: NA; abundance: NA; CDR3aa: CASSIDPMRSGRDTEAFF; CDR3nt: TGTGCCAGTAGTATAGATCCCATGCGGAGCGGGAGGGACACTGAAGCTTTCTTT
v_gene: TRBV20-1; j_gene: TRBJ1-1; d_gene: NA; abundance: NA; CDR3aa: CSARGTMNTEAFF; CDR3nt: TGCAGTGCTAGAGGCACCATGAACACTGAAGCTTTCTTT
v_gene: TRBV3-1; j_gene: TRBJ2-3; d_gene: TRBD2; abundance: few; CDR3aa: CASSQDWTSGGRSTDTQYF; CDR3nt: TGTGCCAGCAGCCAAGATTGGACTAGCGGGGGGCGGAGCACAGATACGCAGTATTTT
v_gene: TRBV25-1; j_gene: TRBJ2-2; d_gene: TRBD2; abundance: few; CDR3aa: CASRPALGVAGVNTGELFF; CDR3nt: TGTGCCAGCAGACCCGCCCTCGGGGTAGCGGGAGTTAACACCGGGGAGCTGTTTTTT
v_gene: TRBV15; j_gene: TRBJ1-2; d_gene: NA; abundance: NA; CDR3aa: CATSRGAGRGYTF; CDR3nt: TGTGCCACCAGCAGAGGAGCGGGGCGAGGCTACACCTTC
v_gene: TRBV4-2; j_gene: TRBJ2-1; d_gene: TRBD2; abundance: NA; CDR3aa: CASSQDLAGGPRNEQFF; CDR3nt: TGTGCCAGCAGCCAAGATCTGGCGGGAGGGCCAAGAAATGAGCAGTTCTTC
v_gene: TRBV14; j_gene: TRBJ2-7; d_gene: TRBD1; abundance: many; CDR3aa: CASSRGQIYEQYF; CDR3nt: TGTGCCAGCAGTAGGGGACAGATCTACGAGCAGTACTTC
v_gene: TRBV15; j_gene: TRBJ1-6; d_gene: TRBD1; abundance: few; CDR3aa: CATSREVAGGRYSPLHF; CDR3nt: TGTGCCACCAGCAGGGAAGTGGCAGGGGGCCGTTATTCACCCCTCCACTTT
v_gene: TRBV2; j_gene: TRBJ2-7; d_gene: NA; abundance: NA; CDR3aa: CASTLDGGIYEQYF; CDR3nt: TGTGCCAGCACCTTAGACGGGGGCATTTACGAGCAGTACTTC
v_gene: TRBV2; j_gene: TRBJ1-1; d_gene: NA; abundance: NA; CDR3aa: CASSEDRANAEAFF; CDR3nt: TGTGCCAGCAGTGAAGACAGGGCTAATGCTGAAGCTTTCTTT
v_gene: TRBV10-3; j_gene: TRBJ1-3; d_gene: NA; abundance: many; CDR3aa: CAISESPVPGNTIYF; CDR3nt: TGTGCCATCAGTGAGTCGCCAGTGCCTGGAAACACCATATATTTT
v_gene: TRBV12-3/TRBV12-4; j_gene: TRBJ1-2; d_gene: TRBD1; abundance: many; CDR3aa: CASSSGTGVTGYTF; CDR3nt: TGTGCCAGCAGTTCCGGGACAGGGGTTACTGGCTACACCTTC
v_gene: TRBV10-3; j_gene: TRBJ2-7; d_gene: NA; abundance: few; CDR3aa: CAISSDRDYYEQYF; CDR3nt: TGTGCCATCAGTTCGGACAGGGACTACTACGAGCAGTACTTC
v_gene: TRBV10-2; j_gene: TRBJ2-1; d_gene: NA; abundance: NA; CDR3aa: CASSESGINEQFF; CDR3nt: TGCGCCAGCAGTGAGTCGGGGATCAATGAGCAGTTCTTC
v_gene: TRBV4-2; j_gene: TRBJ1-2; d_gene: TRBD1; abundance: NA; CDR3aa: CASSQEDRRVNGYTF; CDR3nt: TGTGCCAGCAGCCAAGAGGACAGGAGGGTAAATGGCTACACCTTC
v_gene: TRBV19; j_gene: TRBJ2-7; d_gene: TRBD1; abundance: many; CDR3aa: CASSSRILAGGYEQYF; CDR3nt: TGTGCCAGTAGTAGCCGGATCTTGGCAGGGGGCTACGAGCAGTACTTC
v_gene: TRBV20-1; j_gene: TRBJ2-5; d_gene: NA; abundance: many; CDR3aa: CSARGVGVTIQETQYF; CDR3nt: TGCAGTGCTAGAGGGGTTGGCGTTACCATCCAAGAGACCCAGTACTTC
v_gene: TRBV7-4; j_gene: TRBJ2-7; d_gene: NA; abundance: NA; CDR3aa: CASSSPGPQYF; CDR3nt: TGTGCCAGCAGCTCCCCGGGTCCCCAGTACTTC
v_gene: TRBV2; j_gene: TRBJ1-1; d_gene: NA; abundance: NA; CDR3aa: CASRARLAGRTEAFF; CDR3nt: TGTGCCAGCAGAGCTCGACTAGCGGGGAGGACTGAAGCTTTCTTT
v_gene: TRBV4-1; j_gene: TRBJ1-1; d_gene: NA; abundance: NA; CDR3aa: CANSQSEGRGTEALF; CDR3nt: TGCGCCAACAGCCAATCCGAGGGACGGGGCACTGAAGCTCTCTTT
v_gene: TRBV5-6; j_gene: TRBJ2-7; d_gene: NA; abundance: NA; CDR3aa: CVSSFGLSSYEQYF; CDR3nt: TGCGTCAGCAGCTTTGGCCTGAGCTCCTACGAGCAGTACTTC
v_gene: TRBV20-1; j_gene: TRBJ2-5; d_gene: TRBD1; abundance: NA; CDR3aa: CSARGQSWKETQYF; CDR3nt: TGCAGTGCCAGGGGACAGTCATGGAAAGAGACCCAGTACTTC
v_gene: TRBV5-1; j_gene: TRBJ2-3; d_gene: TRBD2; abundance: many; CDR3aa: CASSLTGGSSTDTQYF; CDR3nt: TGCGCCAGCAGCTTGACGGGAGGATCTAGCACAGATACGCAGTATTTT
v_gene: TRBV10-2; j_gene: TRBJ1-6; d_gene: TRBD1; abundance: once; CDR3aa: CASSAQGSGTFSPLHF; CDR3nt: TGCGCCAGCAGTGCACAGGGGAGCGGTACGTTTTCACCCCTCCACTTT
v_gene: TRBV29-1; j_gene: TRBJ2-3; d_gene: NA; abundance: once; CDR3aa: CSVNLGTDTQYF; CDR3nt: TGCAGCGTTAACTTAGGCACAGATACGCAGTATTTT
v_gene: TRBV4-2; j_gene: TRBJ2-1; d_gene: NA; abundance: many; CDR3aa: CASSQDLTPIKQFF; CDR3nt: TGTGCCAGCAGCCAAGATCTCACTCCGATAAAGCAGTTCTTC
v_gene: TRBV7-2; j_gene: TRBJ2-7; d_gene: NA; abundance: many; CDR3aa: CASSLGLAGTAYEQYF; CDR3nt: TGTGCCAGCAGCTTAGGTTTGGCAGGGACTGCCTACGAGCAGTACTTC
v_gene: TRBV12-3/TRBV12-4; j_gene: TRBJ1-5; d_gene: NA; abundance: NA; CDR3aa: CASTNRAGKSQPQHF; CDR3nt: TGTGCCAGCACGAATCGCGCAGGGAAGAGTCAGCCCCAGCATTTT
v_gene: TRBV10-1; j_gene: TRBJ1-6; d_gene: NA; abundance: few; CDR3aa: CASSEGGHSPLHF; CDR3nt: TGCGCCAGCAGTGAGGGGGGGCATTCACCCCTCCACTTT
v_gene: TRBV28; j_gene: TRBJ2-3; d_gene: TRBD1; abundance: few; CDR3aa: CASSLADRGLRDTQYF; CDR3nt: TGTGCCAGCAGTTTAGCAGACAGGGGGCTTAGAGATACGCAGTATTTT
v_gene: TRBV15; j_gene: TRBJ1-4; d_gene: NA; abundance: NA; CDR3aa: CATSRVAGKEKLFF; CDR3nt: TGTGCCACCAGCAGGGTAGCGGGAAAAGAAAAACTGTTTTTT
v_gene: TRBV7-9; j_gene: TRBJ1-4; d_gene: TRBD1; abundance: many; CDR3aa: CASSLVGTGIPTNEKLFF; CDR3nt: TGTGCCAGCAGCTTAGTGGGGACAGGGATCCCAACTAATGAAAAACTGTTTTTT
v_gene: TRBV29-1; j_gene: TRBJ2-2; d_gene: NA; abundance: NA; CDR3aa: CNVGYSGDTGELFF; CDR3nt: TGCAACGTTGGATATAGTGGGGACACCGGGGAGCTGTTTTTT
v_gene: TRBV29-1; j_gene: TRBJ1-5; d_gene: NA; abundance: NA; CDR3aa: CSVLAGFNQPQHF; CDR3nt: TGCAGCGTTCTTGCGGGTTTCAATCAGCCCCAGCATTTT